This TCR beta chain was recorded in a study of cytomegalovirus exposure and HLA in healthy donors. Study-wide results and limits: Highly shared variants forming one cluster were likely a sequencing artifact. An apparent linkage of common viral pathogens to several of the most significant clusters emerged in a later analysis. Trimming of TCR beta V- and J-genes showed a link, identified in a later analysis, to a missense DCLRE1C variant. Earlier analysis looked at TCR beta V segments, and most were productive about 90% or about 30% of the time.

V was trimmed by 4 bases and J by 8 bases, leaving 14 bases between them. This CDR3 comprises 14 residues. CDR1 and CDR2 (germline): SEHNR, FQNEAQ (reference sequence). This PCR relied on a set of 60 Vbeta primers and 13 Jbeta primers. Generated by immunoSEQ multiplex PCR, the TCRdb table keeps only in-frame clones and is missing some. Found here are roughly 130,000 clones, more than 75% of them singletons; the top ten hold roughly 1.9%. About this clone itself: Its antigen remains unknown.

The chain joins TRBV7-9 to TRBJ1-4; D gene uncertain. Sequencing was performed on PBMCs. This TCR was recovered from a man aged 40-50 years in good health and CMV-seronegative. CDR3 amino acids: CASSSGTGQEKLFF. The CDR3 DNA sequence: TGTGCCAGCAGCTCCGGAACGGGTCAAGAAAAACTGTTTTTT.